This TCR beta chain appears in the sequencing data of a study of PD-L1 blockade in urothelial cancer. Study in general: Blood was analyzed 3 weeks (second dose) and 6 weeks after treatment start.

This CDR3 is built from 18 residues. Germline CDR1 reads GTSNPN; CDR2 reads SVGIG (reference sequence). Trimming at V came to 2 bases and at J to 2 bases, leaving 11 bases not matched to a gene. This clone has just one count. Generated by immunoSEQ multiplex PCR, the TCRdb table keeps only in-frame clones and is missing some. The table lists 35,000 to 45,000 clones, approximately 80% of them singletons. As to time point: peripheral blood 6 weeks after treatment start. Urothelial carcinoma affected the patients, and it was locally advanced or metastatic. The material sequenced was PBMCs, taken around atezolizumab (anti-PD-L1) treatment. The TCR originated in a man aged 40-49 years with urothelial cancer. V gene TRBV30 combines with J gene TRBJ2-6; 8 nucleotides agree with TRBD1. Here the CDR3 reads CAWSSTLTGVPGANVLTF. The CDR3 bases are TGTGCCTGGAGTTCCACCCTGACAGGGGTACCTGGGGCCAACGTCCTGACTTTC.